In its sample, the clone carrying this T cell receptor (beta chain) was seen once. This specimen belongs to a study of T cell responses to AZD1222 COVID-19 vaccine. This CDR3 is built from 15 residues. V shed 7 bases and J shed 4 bases, with 17 bases lying between them. Germline lookup yields CDR1 LGHDT and CDR2 YNNKEL (reference sequence). Using immunoSEQ multiplex PCR, the repertoire was profiled, and TCRdb retains in-frame clones only, with some absent. This repertoire shows roughly 120,000 clones, about 85% found once; its top ten account for roughly 4.4%. This chain uses TRBV3-1 (or the pseudogene TRBV3-2) with TRBJ1-3; D not resolved. Sequenced here: peripheral blood, sampled 28 days after the second AZD1222 dose. The clonotype comes from an adult who received the AZD1222 COVID-19 vaccine. The CDR3 coding sequence is TGTGCCAGCACCACTAGGCCGAACCTCGGAAACACCATATATTTT. It encodes CASTTRPNLGNTIYF.